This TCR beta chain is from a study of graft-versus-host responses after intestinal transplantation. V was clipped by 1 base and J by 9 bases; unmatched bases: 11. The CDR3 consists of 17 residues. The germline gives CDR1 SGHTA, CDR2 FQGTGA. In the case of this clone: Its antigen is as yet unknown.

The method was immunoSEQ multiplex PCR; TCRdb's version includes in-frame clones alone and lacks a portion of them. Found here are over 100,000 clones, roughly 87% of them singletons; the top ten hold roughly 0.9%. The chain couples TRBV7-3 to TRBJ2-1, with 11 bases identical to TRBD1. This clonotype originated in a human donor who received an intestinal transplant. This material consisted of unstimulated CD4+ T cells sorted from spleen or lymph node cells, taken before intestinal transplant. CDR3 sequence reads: CASSLSGGGQGAVEQFF. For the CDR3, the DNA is TGTGCCAGCAGCTTAAGTGGAGGTGGACAGGGGGCTGTTGAGCAGTTCTTC.